This TCR beta chain was observed in a study of memory B cells and T cells in multiple sclerosis. Sequenced by immunoSEQ multiplex PCR; TCRdb stores in-frame clones only, minus some. Here the sample spans 9,000 to 15,000 clones, 84% being singletons. After stimulus-free culture, autoproliferating CFSE-dim and non-proliferating CFSE-high T cells were sequenced separately. Pooled replicate wells came from about 5x10^7 CFSE-labeled PBMCs cultured about seven days without stimulus. The CDR3 consists of 17 residues. CDR1 is SGHRS and CDR2 is YFSETQ in the germline V gene. With 0 bases clipped from V and 2 bases from J, the junction kept 4 bases outside the gene matches. On this clone itself: Its antigen is still unknown.

The origin of this receptor is a human donor with multiple sclerosis. The chain has TRBV5-1 and TRBJ2-1, with TRBD2 matching 11 bases. The specimen sequenced was PBMCs from blood kept in culture. The CDR3 region has the DNA TGCGCCAGCAGCTTGGGGACTAGCGGGCTCCCCTACAATGAGCAGTTCTTC. Translated, it gives CASSLGTSGLPYNEQFF. Based on the CDR3 plus reference TRBV5-1 and TRBJ2-1, the full variable domain is KAGVTQTPRYLIKTRGQQVTLSCSPISGHRSVSWYQQTPGQGLQFLFEYFSETQRNKGNFPGRFSGRQFSNSRSEMNVSTLELGDSALYLCASSLGTSGLPYNEQFFGPGTRLTVL.